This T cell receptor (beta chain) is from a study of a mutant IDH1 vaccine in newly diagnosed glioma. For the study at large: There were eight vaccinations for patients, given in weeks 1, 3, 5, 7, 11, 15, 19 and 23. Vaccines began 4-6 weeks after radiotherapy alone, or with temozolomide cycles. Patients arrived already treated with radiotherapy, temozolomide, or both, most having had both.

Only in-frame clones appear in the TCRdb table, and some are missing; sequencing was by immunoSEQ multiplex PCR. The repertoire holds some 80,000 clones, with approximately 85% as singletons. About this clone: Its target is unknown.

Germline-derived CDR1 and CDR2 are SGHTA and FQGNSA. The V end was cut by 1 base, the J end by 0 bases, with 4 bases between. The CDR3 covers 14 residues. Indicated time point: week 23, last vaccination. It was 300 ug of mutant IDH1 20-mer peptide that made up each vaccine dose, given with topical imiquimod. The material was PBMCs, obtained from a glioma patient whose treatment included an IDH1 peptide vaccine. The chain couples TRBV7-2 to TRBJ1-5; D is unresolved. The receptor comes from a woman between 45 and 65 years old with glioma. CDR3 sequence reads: CASSLGFSNQPQHF. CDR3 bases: TGTGCCAGCAGCTTAGGGTTTAGCAATCAGCCCCAGCATTTT.